Below are 7 T cell receptor beta chains sequenced from a single sample in a study of blood T cell repertoires in COVID-19. Only in-frame clones appear in the TCRdb table, and some are missing; sequencing was by immunoSEQ multiplex PCR. The table lists 100,000 to 150,000 clones, more than 70% of them singletons. What was sequenced was peripheral blood. These TCRs come from a man in his fifties or sixties with acute or convalescent COVID-19.

The J gene is TRBJ2-3, the V gene TRBV7-6; 8 nucleotides match TRBD2. Germline V gene data show CDR1 as SGHVS and CDR2 as FNYEAQ. The CDR3 is 19 residues long. The V and J ends lost 5 bases and 0 bases, in that order; junction bases with no gene match: 16. The CDR3 protein is CASSQDYGGGRSSTDTQYF. CDR3 DNA sequence: TGTGCCAGCAGCCAAGATTATGGCGGGGGGCGATCTAGCACAGATACGCAGTATTTT.

V usage is TRBV18 and J usage is TRBJ1-1; the D gene is possibly TRBD1 (6 bases). Germline loops: CDR1 KGHSH, CDR2 LQKENI. Trimming pared 2 bases from V and 3 bases from J, leaving 13 bases between. The CDR3 consists of 15 residues. The CDR3 DNA follows: TGTGCCAGCTCACCAACTGGACAGACCTACACTGAAGCTTTCTTT. As protein: CASSPTGQTYTEAFF.

In the case of this clone: The same CDR3 also results from other DNA sequences found in this sample. The rearrangement links TRBV5-1 to TRBJ2-7; 10 bases match TRBD2. Germline CDR1 SGHRS, CDR2 YFSETQ. V trimming: 0 bases; J trimming: 3 bases; junction bases outside the gene matches: 3. This CDR3 has 15 amino acids. Here the CDR3 DNA reads TGCGCCAGCAGCTTGGACCCTAGCGGGAGCTACGAGCAGTACTTC. Translation gives CASSLDPSGSYEQYF.

The chain has TRBV6-5 and TRBJ2-4; TRBD1 matches 8 bases. The V segment lost 4 bases and the J segment 7 bases; nucleotides outside the gene matches: 6. Germline assignment: CDR1 MNHEY and CDR2 SVGAGI. This CDR3 comprises 14 residues. CDR3 DNA sequence: TGTGCCAGCAGTTCCGGACAGGGTGTGAACATTCAGTACTTC. This sequence encodes CASSSGQGVNIQYF.

The V and J genes are TRBV5-1 and TRBJ2-2; perhaps TRBD1 as D (6 bases). The germline CDR1 and CDR2 sequences are SGHRS and YFSETQ. CDR3 length equals 16 residues. Trimming removed 0 bases from V and 6 bases from J, with 15 bases in between. CDR3 region: CASSLDPGTGSGELFF. The DNA for the CDR3 is TGCGCCAGCAGCTTGGATCCGGGAACAGGGTCCGGGGAGCTGTTTTTT.

The count of this clone is one. V and J are TRBV24-1 and TRBJ2-1, with 12 nucleotides matching TRBD2. CDR1 KGHDR and CDR2 SFDVKD come from the germline V gene. The CDR3 contains 17 residues. Losses at the gene ends were 6 bases for V and 3 bases for J; bases not matched to a gene: 8. The CDR3 DNA is TGTGCCACCAGTCCCCTGACTAGCGGGAGAGGCTACAATGAGCAGTTCTTC. This encodes CATSPLTSGRGYNEQFF.

About this clone itself: The sample has other DNA sequences that encode this CDR3 too. The V gene is TRBV3-1 (or the pseudogene TRBV3-2), the J gene TRBJ1-1; D call uncertain. The length of the CDR3 is 13 residues. From germline, CDR1 is LGHDT and CDR2 YNNKEL (reference sequence). V was pared by 1 base and J by 2 bases, with 5 bases between. CDR3 loop: CASSQGGNTEAFF. Here the CDR3 DNA reads TGTGCCAGCAGCCAAGGCGGAAACACTGAAGCTTTCTTT.